The clone carrying this TCR beta chain has ten or more counts. The data were obtained in a study of neurological immune-mediated disorders. The cDNA was generated through 5'RACE incorporating 10-nucleotide random UMIs. Every sequencing run generated over 180 million TCR-beta sequences from 15-18 subjects. TCRdb re-analysed the 5' RACE reads in MiXCR, keeping a single row per CDR3 protein. The profile shows around 49,000 distinct CDR3 sequences, over 8% of them singletons. The CDR3 covers 13 residues. Germline V gives CDR1 MNHNY, CDR2 SVGAGI (reference sequence). Trimming shortened V by 8 bases and J by 8 bases, and 18 bases separated the two germline ends. Time point in this sample: longitudinal time-point 1 (baseline).

The source of this sequence is a woman in her 40s in good health. The V call is TRBV6-6, the J call TRBJ1-2; D not certain. The sequenced sample was PBMCs. Here the CDR3 reads CASVPGSVWGYTF. The DNA of the CDR3 is TGTGCCAGCGTGCCCGGCTCGGTGTGGGGCTACACCTTC.